This TCR beta chain derives from a study of CD4 and CD8 cells across lung adenocarcinoma regions. TCRdb reprocessed the PCR reads via MiXCR and lists one record per CDR3 protein. The sample contains under 20,000 distinct CDR3 sequences, around 46% of which appear only once. Donors had localized lung adenocarcinoma, a non-small cell lung cancer. In this sample, this clonotype turned up a few times. The clonotype was recovered from a male donor with lung adenocarcinoma. The CD4 and CD8 labels of this study may be unreliable. Sequenced input: CD4+ T cells from the margin of a lung tumor.

The CDR3 protein is CASSPPNSGANVLTF. CDR3 nucleotide sequence: TGTGCCAGCTCACCTCCCAACTCTGGGGCCAACGTCCTGACTTTC. This chain links TRBV18 with TRBJ2-6, with D uncertain. Germline CDR1 KGHSH, CDR2 LQKENI. V lost 3 bases and J lost 0, with 6 bases in between. The CDR3 consists of 15 residues.